A single TCR beta chain is shown here with its context. Antigen specificity is unknown. V lost 0 bases and J 7 bases, leaving 20 bases between the germline ends. This CDR3 spans 17 amino acids. CDR1 is MGHRA and CDR2 is YSYEKL in the germline V gene. PCR was performed a second time for about 7 to 11 cycles using a sample-barcoded 5' primer and a J-beta primer mix. Each cDNA was tagged by a template-switch adaptor containing 12 random nucleotides. From each sample, at least 2.5 million paired-end reads containing CDR3 were obtained. MiXCR was run by TCRdb on the 5' RACE reads, yielding one entry per CDR3 protein. The table includes 380,000 or so distinct CDR3 sequences, 50% to 60% detected once. These data belong to a study of blood T cells in healthy people across ages. General study results and limits: A roughly linear age-dependent decrease characterized TCR beta diversity per million T cells. Nothing was known about donor CMV status, and this possibly confounded expanded clonotype changes.

Sequenced: blood. V usage is TRBV4-1 and J usage is TRBJ2-3; D is perhaps TRBD2 (5 bases). The origin of this receptor is a man aged 60 to 69 in good health. The CDR3 DNA is TGCGCCAGCAGCCAAGAACCCACAGTTGGACTCGCAAATACGCAGTATTTT. It codes for CASSQEPTVGLANTQYF.